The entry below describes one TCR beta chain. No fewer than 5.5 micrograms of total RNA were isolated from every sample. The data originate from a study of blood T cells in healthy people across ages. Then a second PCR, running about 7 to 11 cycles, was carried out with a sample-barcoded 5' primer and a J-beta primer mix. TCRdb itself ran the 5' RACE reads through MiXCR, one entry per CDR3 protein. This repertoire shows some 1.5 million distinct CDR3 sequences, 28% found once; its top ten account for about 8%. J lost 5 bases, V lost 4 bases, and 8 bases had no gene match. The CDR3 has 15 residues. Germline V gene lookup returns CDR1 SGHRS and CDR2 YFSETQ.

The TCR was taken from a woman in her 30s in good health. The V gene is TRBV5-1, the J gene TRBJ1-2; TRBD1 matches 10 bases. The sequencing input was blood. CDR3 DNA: TGCGCCAGCAGCGGAACCGGGACAGGGGCATATGGCTACACCTTC. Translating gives CASSGTGTGAYGYTF.